This is a list of T cell receptor beta chains from one sample in a study of blood T cell repertoires in COVID-19. This table comes from immunoSEQ multiplex PCR, and its TCRdb copy is limited to in-frame clones, with some not included. This table has roughly 170,000 clones, 65% to 85% appearing once. The sample consisted of PBMCs or T cells enriched from blood (not recorded which). The source of these receptors is a middle-aged woman with acute COVID-19. CDR3s include the opening cysteine and the closing phenylalanine or tryptophan. D genes are given only for firm matches. Size is omitted from some rows. Given values are once, few, many or a class for expanded clones.

J gene,V gene,clone size,D gene,CDR3 protein,CDR3 DNA
TRBJ2-1,TRBV7-3,-,TRBD1,CASSPDRGEQFF,TGTGCCAGCAGCCCGGACAGGGGTGAGCAGTTCTTC
TRBJ2-1,TRBV5-1,-,TRBD1,CASSYRDRISNEQFF,TGCGCCAGCAGCTACAGGGACAGGATAAGCAATGAGCAGTTCTTC
TRBJ1-2,TRBV6-5,-,-,CASSYQGSYGYTF,TGTGCCAGCAGTTATCAGGGATCGTATGGCTACACCTTC
TRBJ2-1,TRBV5-4,-,TRBD2,CASSLDGGAYNEQFF,TGTGCCAGCAGCTTGGACGGGGGGGCCTACAATGAGCAGTTCTTC
TRBJ2-3,TRBV13,-,-,CASSLGTRFGDTQYF,TGTGCCAGCAGCTTAGGGACTAGGTTTGGGGATACGCAGTATTTT
TRBJ1-5,TRBV19,-,-,CASSGIAGDPQHF,TGTGCCAGTAGTGGTATAGCGGGGGATCCCCAGCATTTT
TRBJ2-1,TRBV7-2,-,TRBD2,CASSFTSGRGAYNEQFF,TGTGCCAGCAGCTTTACTAGCGGGAGAGGAGCCTACAATGAGCAGTTCTTC
TRBJ1-1,TRBV27,-,-,CASSFVGPNTEAFF,TGTGCCAGCAGTTTCGTGGGCCCGAACACTGAAGCTTTCTTT
TRBJ2-5,TRBV7-2,-,TRBD2,CASSILTSGFKTQYF,TGTGCCAGCAGCATTCTGACTAGCGGGTTCAAGACCCAGTACTTC
TRBJ1-2,TRBV6-5,few,-,CASSYSGPPGYGYTF,TGTGCCAGCAGTTACTCGGGCCCCCCAGGATATGGCTACACCTTC
TRBJ1-2,TRBV9,once,-,CASSISWDGGPRKAGYTF,TGTGCCAGCAGCATCAGTTGGGACGGGGGGCCTAGGAAGGCTGGCTACACCTTC
TRBJ1-1,TRBV15,once,-,CATSPGGRAHEAFF,TGTGCCACCAGCCCTGGGGGCAGGGCTCATGAAGCTTTCTTT
TRBJ2-2,TRBV7-9,-,-,CASSGQTTIHTGELFF,TGTGCCAGCAGCGGACAGACTACAATACACACCGGGGAGCTGTTTTTT
TRBJ2-1,TRBV4-2,-,TRBD2,CASSQVRELDNEQFF,TGTGCCAGCAGCCAAGTGCGGGAGCTAGACAATGAGCAGTTCTTC
TRBJ2-7,TRBV29-1,-,TRBD1,CSAMDRVSYEQYF,TGCAGCGCTATGGACAGGGTCTCCTACGAGCAGTACTTC
TRBJ2-1,TRBV6-4,-,TRBD2,CASSLGLAGVDEQFF,TGTGCCAGCAGCCTTGGACTAGCGGGAGTTGATGAGCAGTTCTTC
TRBJ1-2,TRBV4-1,-,TRBD1,CASSQEVRGLYGYTF,TGCGCCAGCAGCCAAGAGGTCAGGGGGCTCTATGGCTACACCTTC
TRBJ2-1,TRBV24-1,-,TRBD2,CATTQGTSGSNEQFF,TGTGCCACCACCCAGGGGACTAGCGGGAGCAATGAGCAGTTCTTC
TRBJ2-7,TRBV27,-,-,CASSFLEGPEQYF,TGTGCCAGCAGTTTCCTTGAGGGCCCCGAGCAGTACTTC
TRBJ2-2,TRBV6-5,-,TRBD2,CASTPSGNPGELFF,TGTGCCAGCACCCCTAGCGGGAACCCCGGGGAGCTGTTTTTT
TRBJ1-1,TRBV19,-,TRBD1,CASSGTVGTEAFF,TGTGCCAGTAGTGGGACAGTAGGCACTGAAGCTTTCTTT
TRBJ2-2,TRBV5-1,-,TRBD2,CASSLEPGQGVTSGSSAGELFF,TGCGCCAGCAGCTTGGAACCAGGACAGGGGGTGACTAGCGGGAGTTCCGCCGGGGAGCTGTTTTTT
TRBJ2-5,TRBV5-8,-,-,CASSLSLGGETQYF,TGTGCCAGCAGCTTGTCCCTAGGCGGAGAGACCCAGTACTTC
TRBJ1-1,TRBV5-1,-,-,CASSFGHREFTEAFF,TGCGCCAGCAGCTTTGGCCACAGGGAGTTCACTGAAGCTTTCTTT
TRBJ2-7,TRBV10-3,once,TRBD2,CAVTRSGSSYEQYF,TGTGCCGTTACCCGCAGCGGGAGCTCCTACGAGCAGTACTTC
TRBJ1-6,TRBV12-5,few,-,CASGLAPRTRGKSPLHF,TGTGCTAGTGGTTTGGCCCCTCGTACTAGAGGGAAATCACCCCTCCACTTT
TRBJ1-5,TRBV5-3,-,-,CARSLGQGGDQPQHF,TGTGCCAGAAGCTTGGGGCAGGGTGGTGATCAGCCCCAGCATTTT
TRBJ1-2,TRBV4-1,-,-,CASSRDKWDGYTF,TGCGCCAGCAGCCGGGACAAATGGGATGGCTACACCTTC
TRBJ2-7,TRBV4-1,-,-,CASSQFPSGTFPYEQYF,TGCGCCAGCAGCCAATTTCCAAGCGGCACATTTCCCTACGAGCAGTACTTC